These 22 T cell receptor beta chains originate from one sample sequenced in a study of OX40 agonist ivuxolimab in advanced cancers. Method: immunoSEQ multiplex PCR; TCRdb's copy keeps in-frame clones and lacks some. The sample lists 37,000 or so clones, roughly 87% occurring once. Sequencing used CD4+ or CD8+ T cells sorted from blood, obtained in a trial of the OX40 agonist ivuxolimab. The source is an adult with an advanced solid tumor such as melanoma, head and neck, liver or kidney cancer.

This clone was seen once. The rearrangement joins TRBV4-3 to TRBJ1-5; D is unclear. The CDR3 totals 14 residues. The V gene lost 1 base and the J gene lost 9 bases, with 13 bases spanning the gap. Per the germline V gene, CDR1 is LGHNA and CDR2 is YSLEER. The DNA for the CDR3 is TGCGCCAGCAGCCAAGTGAAGGGAAAAATGCCCCAGCATTTT. Protein product: CASSQVKGKMPQHF.

The chain combines TRBV6-4 with TRBJ1-6; no definite D call. CDR1 and CDR2 (germline): MRHNA, SNTAGT. This CDR3 region has 12 residues. The V end lost 6 bases, the J end lost 9 bases, and 9 bases lay between the germline ends. DNA for the CDR3: TGTGCCAGCAGCGGGAGATCTTCACCCCTCCACTTT. It codes for CASSGRSSPLHF.

This rearrangement joins TRBV19 to TRBJ1-5, with 9 bases identical to TRBD1. Germline V gene sequence: CDR1 LNHDA, CDR2 SQIVND (reference sequence). This CDR3 spans 14 amino acids. With V trimmed by 8 bases and J by 5 bases, 7 bases remained unmatched. The DNA of the CDR3 is TGTGCCAGTTCTACAGGGGGCGACTATCAGCCCCAGCATTTT. Amino acid sequence: CASSTGGDYQPQHF.

V usage is TRBV25-1 and J usage is TRBJ1-1; no clear D. With 8 bases removed from V and 1 base from J, the gap between germline ends came to 5 bases. The CDR3 covers 11 residues. The germline gives CDR1 MGHDK, CDR2 SYGVNS. The CDR3, as DNA: TGTGCCAGCGGCACGAACACTGAAGCTTTCTTT. As protein: CASGTNTEAFF.

This chain uses TRBV7-9 with TRBJ2-1; D is undetermined. The CDR3 has 15 amino acids. Germline V CDR1 and CDR2: SEHNR, FQNEAQ (reference sequence). Trimming took off 3 bases at V and 8 bases at J, with 17 bases between the two ends. The CDR3 nucleotides read TGTGCCAGCAGCTTCGTGAAGGGTGAAGGCGATGAGCAGTTCTTC. Protein product: CASSFVKGEGDEQFF.

The genes are TRBV6-5 and TRBJ1-4, with D possibly matching TRBD1 (6 bases). The germline CDR1 and CDR2 sequences are MNHEY and SVGAGI. The V and J ends lost 9 bases and 8 bases respectively, with 16 bases between them. This CDR3 region has 13 residues. The CDR3 sequence: CASTGSGGEKLFF. In DNA, the CDR3 is TGTGCCAGTACAGGGTCCGGTGGAGAAAAACTGTTTTTT.

The genes are TRBV5-6 and TRBJ2-7; no clear D gene. V was shortened by 4 bases and J by 6 bases, with 8 bases between the two germline ends. Germline-derived CDR1 and CDR2 are SGHDT and YYEEEE. This CDR3 contains 11 residues. CDR3 residues: CASSLLGEQYF. CDR3 coding DNA: TGTGCCAGCAGCCTTTTAGGCGAGCAGTACTTC.

The V gene is TRBV19, the J gene TRBJ1-2, with D tentatively TRBD1 (6 bases). Germline V gene sequence: CDR1 LNHDA, CDR2 SQIVND (reference sequence). V was cut by 3 bases and J by 1 base, with 18 bases left in between. The CDR3 sequence is 17 residues long. CDR3 nucleotide sequence: TGTGCCAGTAGTATCTTCGCGTGGGACACGTATAACTATGGCTACACCTTC. Translating it yields CASSIFAWDTYNYGYTF.

V is TRBV4-1 and J is TRBJ1-1; no reliable D call. The CDR3 has 15 amino acids. V dropped 0 bases and J dropped 0 bases, with 8 bases sitting between them. Germline values: CDR1 MGHRA, CDR2 YSYEKL. CDR3 region: CASSQDNDLNTEAFF. CDR3 sequence (DNA): TGCGCCAGCAGCCAAGATAACGATCTGAACACTGAAGCTTTCTTT.

The V and J genes are TRBV29-1 and TRBJ1-2, with D maybe TRBD1 (5 bases). The CDR3 contains 11 residues. With 3 bases removed from V and 8 bases from J, the gap between germline ends came to 10 bases. Germline CDR1 is SQVTM and CDR2 is ANQGSEA. CDR3 DNA: TGCAGCGTTGATGGGGCAGTGGGCTACACCTTC. It is translated as CSVDGAVGYTF.

The sample holds one count of this clone. The rearrangement links TRBV19 to TRBJ2-5, with a weak D call TRBD2 (5 bases). Germline CDR1 LNHDA, CDR2 SQIVND (reference sequence). V lost 6 bases to trimming and J lost 1 base, with 12 bases between them. The CDR3 is 14 residues long. The CDR3 loop is CASSTGIFQETQYF. As DNA, the CDR3 is TGTGCCAGTAGCACCGGGATTTTCCAAGAGACCCAGTACTTC.

This clone was recorded once. The rearrangement joins TRBV5-6 to TRBJ2-7; 7 bases match TRBD1. J lost 6 bases, V lost 0 bases, and 3 bases had no gene match. Germline V gene lookup returns CDR1 SGHDT and CDR2 YYEEEE. This CDR3 is built from 13 residues. The CDR3 sequence is CASSLGQGAEQYF. DNA for the CDR3: TGTGCCAGCAGCTTGGGACAGGGTGCCGAGCAGTACTTC.

The V gene is TRBV10-3, the J gene TRBJ1-1, with TRBD1 as a possible D gene (5 bases). Germline V gives CDR1 ENHRY, CDR2 SYGVKD. Trimming shortened V by 6 bases and J by 7 bases, and 15 bases separated the two germline ends. The CDR3 contains 13 residues. The CDR3, as DNA: TGTGCCATCAGCGACGGGGCCGGGGGTGAAGCTTTCTTT. This codes for CAISDGAGGEAFF.

This chain uses TRBV27 with TRBJ2-5, with D tentatively TRBD2 (5 bases). TRBJ2-7 matches the DNA end more closely, so the J call is doubtful. Germline CDR1 reads MNHEY; CDR2 reads SMNVEV (reference sequence). The CDR3 length is 14 residues. The CDR3, as DNA: TGTGCCAGCAGTTTATCACAAACCGGGGACGAGCAGTACTTC. Translation: CASSLSQTGDEQYF.

Only one count was recorded for this clone. This chain uses TRBV4-1 with TRBJ1-4; 7 bases are a match to TRBD1. Germline CDR1 MGHRA, CDR2 YSYEKL. V lost 4 bases to trimming and J lost 6 bases; unmatched junction nucleotides: 8. The CDR3 extends over 15 amino acids. CDR3 residues: CASSPWTGGDEKLFF. In DNA, the CDR3 is TGCGCCAGCAGCCCTTGGACAGGTGGGGATGAAAAACTGTTTTTT.

The V and J genes are TRBV5-1 and TRBJ2-7; 10 nucleotides agree with TRBD2. V trimming: 3 bases; J trimming: 0 bases; junction bases outside the gene matches: 3. The CDR3 totals 15 residues. CDR1 SGHRS and CDR2 YFSETQ come from the germline V gene. The CDR3: CASSYGLADSYEQYF. The CDR3 nucleotides are TGCGCCAGCAGCTATGGACTAGCGGACTCCTACGAGCAGTACTTC. Using reference TRBV5-1 and TRBJ2-7 for the parts outside the CDR3, the full variable domain is KAGVTQTPRYLIKTRGQQVTLSCSPISGHRSVSWYQQTPGQGLQFLFEYFSETQRNKGNFPGRFSGRQFSNSRSEMNVSTLELGDSALYLCASSYGLADSYEQYFGPGTRLTVT.

This clone has just one count. A read error may produce the germline difference seen at one junction end. This rearrangement joins TRBV30 to TRBJ2-5; TRBD2 might be the D (7 bases). Germline values: CDR1 GTSNPN, CDR2 SVGIG (reference sequence). The CDR3 runs 11 residues. The CDR3 loop is CAWSVGGEKDF. The CDR3 DNA is TGTGCCTGGAGTGTAGGGGGGGAAAAAGACTTC.

The chain couples TRBV5-6 to TRBJ2-2, with D perhaps matching TRBD2 (5 bases). V gave up 3 bases and J gave up 4 bases, with 13 bases separating them. The CDR3 has 15 amino acids. Germline V CDR1 and CDR2: SGHDT, YYEEEE. The CDR3, as DNA: TGTGCCAGCAGCTGGGCCAGCGGACTCACCGGGGAGCTGTTTTTT. Protein sequence: CASSWASGLTGELFF.

This clone was picked up one time. The chain employs TRBV4-1 and TRBJ2-7; D ambiguous. CDR3 length equals 14 residues. Trimming took off 0 bases at V and 4 bases at J, with 10 bases between the two ends. Germline CDR1 and CDR2: MGHRA and YSYEKL. The CDR3 loop is CASSQEASAYEQYF. CDR3 DNA sequence: TGCGCCAGCAGCCAAGAGGCCTCGGCATACGAGCAGTACTTC.

For this clone: A far larger clone is a single base away, which makes a read error likely. This chain uses TRBV5-5 with TRBJ1-1; 8 bases map to TRBD1. CDR1 and CDR2 (germline): SGHKS, YYEKEE (reference sequence). This CDR3 has 15 amino acids. The J segment lost 1 base and the V segment lost 0 bases, leaving 2 bases of the junction unmatched. The CDR3 protein is CASSLGGQGNTEAFF. The CDR3 DNA follows: TGTGCCAGCAGCTTGGGCGGACAGGGGAACACTGAAGCTTTCTTT.

This chain connects TRBV7-9 to TRBJ1-5; weak D call: TRBD1 (5 bases). The CDR3 is made up of 15 amino acids. The germline gives CDR1 SEHNR, CDR2 FQNEAQ (reference sequence). V was shortened by 4 bases and J by 5 bases, with 15 bases between the two germline ends. CDR3 bases: TGTGCCAGCAGCTCCTGGCGGGGGGTCGATCAGCCCCAGCATTTT. It codes for CASSSWRGVDQPQHF.

V is TRBV19 and J is TRBJ1-5; maybe TRBD1 (5 bases). V was shortened by 8 bases and J by 0 bases, with 11 bases between the two germline ends. Germline-derived CDR1 and CDR2 are LNHDA and SQIVND (reference sequence). The CDR3 is 14 amino acids. The CDR3 DNA sequence: TGTGCCAGTCGAAGGGGATATAGCAATCAGCCCCAGCATTTT. Encoded protein: CASRRGYSNQPQHF.